The source of this TCR beta chain is a study of cytomegalovirus exposure and HLA in healthy donors (dated by TCRdb to 2015 to 2018). Broadly, across the study: A later analysis indicated that the 120 validation repertoires were generated on the platform also employed for the roughly 730 repertoires of the first cohort. A separate validation cohort of roughly 130 different subjects was used in addition to the approximately 670-subject first cohort. High-throughput TCR immunosequencing, statistical association of individual TCRs with disease status, and machine learning were combined to predict cytomegalovirus infection status. The study aimed to test whether cataloging public T cell receptors could reveal signatures of past pathogen exposure. General conclusions and limits of the study: In a later analysis, TCRs clustered in the first cohort were found to also tend to co-occur in the approximately 120 validation repertoires, with 85% to 95% of cluster scores above 0. Across donors, most TCR sequences were observed very rarely, whereas some public TCRs were present in many individuals. In both the original and validation cohorts, the classifier was reported to diagnose cytomegalovirus status with high specificity and sensitivity. The study gave a list of 150 to 200 TCR beta chains associated with cytomegalovirus. All 120 or so repertoires were used to score co-occurrence in the validation cohort in a later analysis, because that analysis had no HLA typing for the cohort. In vitro tests confirmed that a few of the cytomegalovirus-associated TCR beta chains recognize cytomegalovirus antigens. It was suggested by the authors that the approach could potentially be generalized to other disease states and immunological phenotypes.

The library was obtained by the immunoSEQ multiplex PCR assay. Concerning the study's data processing: A statistical classification framework was built to diagnose cytomegalovirus status from the catalog of TCR beta chain sequences. TCRdb limited this immuneACCESS table to in-frame rearrangements with V and J called. A share of clones is missing; checked studies link under half to unresolved V genes, and the rest is unexplained. Clone size and the V and J calls come from that table; the DNA yielded D and trimming. Across this sample there are tens of thousands of clones, with about 94% seen only once. The ten most abundant clones make up 1.2% to 1.5% of the sample. CDR1 SGHKS and CDR2 YYEKEE were looked up in the germline V gene (reference sequence). From the cysteine through the phenylalanine, the CDR3 covers 15 amino acids. Left in the record is the CDR3 DNA by itself, 45 bases read in frame from the first base. Trimming takes 4 bases off V and 5 bases off J; junction bases not matched to a gene: 11.

As to this clone: What antigen it recognizes has not been identified. Base qualities are not at hand, and no much larger clone is one base apart.

Separate from the roughly 630-subject first cohort, the validation cohort of 90 to 150 subjects was the group to which the donors belonged. The TCR originated in a man younger than 35 in good health and CMV-seropositive. Sequences were obtained from PBMCs. This chain is built from TRBV5-5 and TRBJ2-5, with 7 bases matching TRBD1. The nucleotides read TGTGCCAGCAGCCGTTCCCAGGGGGAATGGGAGACCCAGTACTTC. Translated, this is CASSRSQGEWETQYF.